This T cell receptor (beta chain) was obtained from a study of blood T cells in healthy people across ages. The CDR3 has 14 amino acids. Germline values: CDR1 LGHDT, CDR2 YNNKEL (reference sequence). V lost 3 bases to trimming and J lost 0 bases, with 6 bases between them. Primed by a sample-barcoded 5' primer and a J-beta primer mix, a second PCR proceeded for 7 to 11 cycles. TCRdb re-analysed the 5' RACE reads in MiXCR, keeping a single row per CDR3 protein. Found here are under 850,000 distinct CDR3 sequences, roughly 35% of them singletons; the top ten hold around 13%. Sequencing was done on a sample of blood. This chain connects TRBV3-1 to TRBJ1-3; unclear D gene. The TCR was taken from a man aged 18-30 years in good health. The CDR3 coding sequence is TGTGCCAGCAGCCATTCGAGCTCTGGAAACACCATATATTTT. Protein sequence: CASSHSSSGNTIYF. Drawing the rest from reference TRBV3-1 and TRBJ1-3, the complete variable domain is DTAVSQTPKYLVTQMGNDKSIKCEQNLGHDTMYWYKQDSKKFLKIMFSYNNKELIINETVPNRFSPKSPDKAHLNLHINSLELGDSAVYFCASSHSSSGNTIYFGEGSWLTVV.